This record looks at one T cell receptor (beta chain) sequence and its context. Per the authors' pipeline: From reference gene primer amplification, estimates of nucleated cell counts were derived. The protocol was immunoSEQ multiplex PCR, while the TCRdb copy is restricted to in-frame clones and leaves out a portion. V and J calls and clone size are copied from that table; D and trimming were computed from the DNA. The data contain a few hundred thousand clones, approximately 82% of them singletons. The sample comes from a study of blood T cell repertoires in COVID-19. Across the whole study: Researchers got acute and convalescent COVID-19 samples from the United States, Italy and Spain. From T cells, B-cell-depleted T cells, or PBMCs came the material, which was cDNA or gDNA.

This CDR3 is built from 18 residues. In germline, CDR1 is GTSNPN, CDR2 SVGIG (reference sequence). With V trimmed by 1 base and J by 1 base, 5 bases remained unmatched. Specimen: peripheral blood. This TCR was recovered from a woman aged 45 to 65 with acute or convalescent COVID-19. This chain joins TRBV30 and TRBJ2-1; TRBD2 matches at 15 bases. In DNA, the CDR3 is TGTGCCTGGAGTGGCGGACTAGCGGGAGGGAGGTCCTACAATGAGCAGTTCTTC. It translates to CAWSGGLAGGRSYNEQFF.